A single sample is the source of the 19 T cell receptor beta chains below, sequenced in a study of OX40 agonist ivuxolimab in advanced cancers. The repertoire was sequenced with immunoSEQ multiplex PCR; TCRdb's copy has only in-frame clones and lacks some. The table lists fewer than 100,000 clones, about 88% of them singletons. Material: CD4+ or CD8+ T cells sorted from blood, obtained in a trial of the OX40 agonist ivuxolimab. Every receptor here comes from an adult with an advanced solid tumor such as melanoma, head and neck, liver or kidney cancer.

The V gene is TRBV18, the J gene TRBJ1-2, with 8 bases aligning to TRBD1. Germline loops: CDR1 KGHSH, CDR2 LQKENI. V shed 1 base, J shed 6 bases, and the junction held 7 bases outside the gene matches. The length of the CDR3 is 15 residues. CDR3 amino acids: CASSPQPGGLDGYTF. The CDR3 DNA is TGTGCCAGCTCACCACAGCCAGGGGGCCTCGATGGCTACACCTTC.

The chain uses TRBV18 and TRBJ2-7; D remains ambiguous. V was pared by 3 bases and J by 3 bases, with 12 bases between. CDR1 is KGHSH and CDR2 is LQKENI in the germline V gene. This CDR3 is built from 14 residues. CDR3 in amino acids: CASSPVDGYYEQYF. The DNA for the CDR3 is TGTGCCAGCTCACCTGTGGACGGTTACTACGAGCAGTACTTC. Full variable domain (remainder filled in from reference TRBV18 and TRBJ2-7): NAGVMQNPRHLVRRRGQEARLRCSPMKGHSHVYWYRQLPEEGLKFMVYLQKENIIDESGMPKERFSAEFPKEGPSILRIQQVVRGDSAAYFCASSPVDGYYEQYFGPGTRLTVT.

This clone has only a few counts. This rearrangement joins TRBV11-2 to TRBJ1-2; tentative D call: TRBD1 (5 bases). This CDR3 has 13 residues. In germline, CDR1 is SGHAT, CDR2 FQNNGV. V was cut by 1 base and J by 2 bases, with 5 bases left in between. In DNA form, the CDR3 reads TGTGCCAGCAGCTTAGCAGGGAACTATGGCTACACCTTC. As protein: CASSLAGNYGYTF.

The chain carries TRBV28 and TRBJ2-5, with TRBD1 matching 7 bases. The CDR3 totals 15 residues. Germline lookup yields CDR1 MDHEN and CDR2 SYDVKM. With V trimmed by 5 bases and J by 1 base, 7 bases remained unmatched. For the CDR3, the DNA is TGTGCCAGCAGTGAGGGGGCTGTCACCCAAGAGACCCAGTACTTC. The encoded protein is CASSEGAVTQETQYF.

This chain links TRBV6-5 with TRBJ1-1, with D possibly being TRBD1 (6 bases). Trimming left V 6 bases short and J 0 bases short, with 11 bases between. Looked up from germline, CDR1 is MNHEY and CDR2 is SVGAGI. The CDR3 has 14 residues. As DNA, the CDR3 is TGTGCCAGCAGCCCCAGGACAGTGAACACTGAAGCTTTCTTT. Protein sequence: CASSPRTVNTEAFF.

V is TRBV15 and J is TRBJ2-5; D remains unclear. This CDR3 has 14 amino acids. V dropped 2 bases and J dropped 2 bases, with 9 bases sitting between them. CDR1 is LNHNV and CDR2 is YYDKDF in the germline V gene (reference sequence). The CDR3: CATSRTGIQETQYF. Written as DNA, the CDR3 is TGTGCCACCAGCAGAACGGGTATTCAAGAGACCCAGTACTTC.

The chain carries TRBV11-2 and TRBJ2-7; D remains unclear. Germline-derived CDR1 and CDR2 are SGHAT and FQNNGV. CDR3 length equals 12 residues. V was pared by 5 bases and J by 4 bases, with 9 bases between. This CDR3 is CASSLLEYEQYF. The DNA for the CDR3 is TGTGCCAGCAGCCTACTGGAGTACGAGCAGTACTTC.

The CDR3 loop is CASSIAGGKETQYF. As DNA, the CDR3 is TGTGCCAGTAGTATAGCCGGGGGAAAGGAGACCCAGTACTTC. This chain links TRBV19 with TRBJ2-5; tentatively, D is TRBD2 (6 bases). Trimming took 1 base from V and 5 from J, leaving 11 bases between them. The CDR3 length is 14 residues. The germline V gene has CDR1 LNHDA and CDR2 SQIVND (reference sequence).

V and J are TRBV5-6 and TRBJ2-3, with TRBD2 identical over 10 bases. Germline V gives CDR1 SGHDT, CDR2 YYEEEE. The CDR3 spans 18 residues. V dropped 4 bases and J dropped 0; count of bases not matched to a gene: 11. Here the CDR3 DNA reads TGTGCCAGCAGCCCTCTCTTAGCGGGAGGTACTAGCACAGATACGCAGTATTTT. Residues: CASSPLLAGGTSTDTQYF.

For the CDR3, the DNA is TGTGCCATCCGACAGGGATCCGGCAATCAGCCCCAGCATTTT. Residues: CAIRQGSGNQPQHF. The V gene is TRBV19, the J gene TRBJ1-5; 7 bases agree with TRBD1. Germline CDR1 LNHDA, CDR2 SQIVND (reference sequence). This CDR3 has 14 residues. The V gene end was trimmed by 10 bases and the J gene end by 2 bases; junction bases not matched to a gene: 8. Full variable domain (outside the CDR3, taken from reference TRBV19 and TRBJ1-5): DGGITQSPKYLFRKEGQNVTLSCEQNLNHDAMYWYRQDPGQGLRLIYYSQIVNDFQKGDIAEGYSVSREKKESFPLTVTSAQKNPTAFYLCAIRQGSGNQPQHFGDGTRLSIL.

CDR3 nucleotides: TGTGCCACCAGCAGAGTACTAGCGGGGGGGCTTACAGATGAGCAGTTCTTC. This sequence encodes CATSRVLAGGLTDEQFF. This chain joins TRBV15 and TRBJ2-1; 13 bases line up with TRBD2. The germline V gene has CDR1 LNHNV and CDR2 YYDKDF (reference sequence). Unmatched junction bases numbered 8, after V lost 1 base and J lost 8 bases. The CDR3 totals 17 residues.

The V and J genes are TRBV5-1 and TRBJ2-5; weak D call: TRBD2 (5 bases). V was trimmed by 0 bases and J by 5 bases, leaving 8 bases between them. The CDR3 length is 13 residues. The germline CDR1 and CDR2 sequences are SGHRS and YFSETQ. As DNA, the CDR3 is TGCGCCAGCAGCTTGGCCCGGAGGGAGACCCAGTACTTC. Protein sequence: CASSLARRETQYF.

CDR3 loop: CASSSTGVSNQPQHF. The DNA for the CDR3 is TGTGCCAGCAGTTCTACAGGGGTGAGCAATCAGCCCCAGCATTTT. The chain combines TRBV28 with TRBJ1-5; 7 bases line up with TRBD1. The length of the CDR3 is 15 residues. CDR1 is MDHEN and CDR2 is SYDVKM in the germline V gene. With V trimmed by 4 bases and J by 1 base, 4 bases remained unmatched.

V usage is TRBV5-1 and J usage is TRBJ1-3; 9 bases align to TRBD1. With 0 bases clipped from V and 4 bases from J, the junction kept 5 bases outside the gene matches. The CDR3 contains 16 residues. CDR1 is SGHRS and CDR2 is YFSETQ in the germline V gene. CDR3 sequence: CASSLDGQGTGNTIYF. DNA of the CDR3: TGCGCCAGCAGCTTGGATGGACAGGGGACGGGAAACACCATATATTTT.

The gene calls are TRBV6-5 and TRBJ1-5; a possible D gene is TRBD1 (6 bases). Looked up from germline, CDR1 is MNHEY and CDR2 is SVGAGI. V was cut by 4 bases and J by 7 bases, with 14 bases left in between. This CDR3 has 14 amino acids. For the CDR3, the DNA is TGTGCCAGCAGTTCACAGGGTTTTGGGCAGCCCCAGCATTTT. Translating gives CASSSQGFGQPQHF.

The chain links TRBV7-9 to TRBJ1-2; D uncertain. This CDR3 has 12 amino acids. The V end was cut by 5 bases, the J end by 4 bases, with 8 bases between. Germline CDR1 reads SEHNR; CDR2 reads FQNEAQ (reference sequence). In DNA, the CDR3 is TGTGCCAGCAGCCTAGTCGGCTATGGCTACACCTTC. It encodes CASSLVGYGYTF. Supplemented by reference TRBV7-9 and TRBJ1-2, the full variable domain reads DTGVSQNPRHKITKRGQNVTFRCDPISEHNRLYWYRQTLGQGPEFLTYFQNEAQLEKSRLLSDRFSAERPKGSFSTLEIQRTEQGDSAMYLCASSLVGYGYTFGSGTRLTVV.

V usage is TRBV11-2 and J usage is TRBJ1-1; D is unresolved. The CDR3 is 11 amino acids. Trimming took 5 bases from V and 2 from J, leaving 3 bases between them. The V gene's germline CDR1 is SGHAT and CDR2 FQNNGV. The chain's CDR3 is CASSVNTEAFF. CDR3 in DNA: TGTGCCAGCAGCGTAAACACTGAAGCTTTCTTT.

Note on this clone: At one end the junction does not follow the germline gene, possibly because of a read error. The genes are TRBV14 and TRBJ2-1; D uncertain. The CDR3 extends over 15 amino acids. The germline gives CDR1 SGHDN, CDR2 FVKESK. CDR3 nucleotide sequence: TGTGCCAGCAGACAAGGGCTGGGTATTGTCGGTGAGCAGTTCTTC. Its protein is CASRQGLGIVGEQFF.

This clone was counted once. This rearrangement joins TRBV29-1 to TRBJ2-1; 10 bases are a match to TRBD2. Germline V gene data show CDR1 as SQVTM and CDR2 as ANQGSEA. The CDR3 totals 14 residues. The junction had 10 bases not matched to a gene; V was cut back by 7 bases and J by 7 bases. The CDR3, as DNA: TGCAGCGGATCCGCGGGACTAGCGCGGAATGAGCAGTTCTTC. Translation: CSGSAGLARNEQFF.